Below are 20 T cell receptor beta chains sequenced from a single sample in a study of tumor and adjacent non-tumor tissue in lung cancer. A modified ARM-PCR protocol with three rounds of nested PCR amplified TCRbeta. Each CDR3 protein is one row after TCRdb ran MiXCR on the multiplex PCR reads. This table holds 50,000 or so distinct CDR3 sequences, around three quarters found once. This sample's RNA came from whole unsorted tissue. This non-tumor lung sample came from over 3 cm beyond the tumor edge. The sequencing sample was made of distant non-tumor lung tissue. Source of these receptors: a woman between 55 and 75 years old with non-small cell lung cancer.

This clonotype was found many times. This rearrangement joins TRBV7-8 to TRBJ2-1; 8 bases align to TRBD2. Trimming at V came to 6 bases and at J to 5 bases, leaving 15 bases not matched to a gene. The germline V gene encodes CDR1 SGHVS and CDR2 FQNEAQ. This CDR3 has 17 residues. The CDR3 reads CASRTDLAGARNNEQFF. Written as DNA, the CDR3 is TGTGCCAGCAGGACTGACCTAGCGGGTGCTCGGAACAATGAGCAGTTCTTC.

The gene calls are TRBV29-1 and TRBJ2-5; no firm D call. The V gene's germline CDR1 is SQVTM and CDR2 ANQGSEA. The CDR3 runs to 12 residues. Trimming left V 8 bases short and J 5 bases short, with 15 bases between. The CDR3 protein is CSRSHLGETQYF. CDR3 sequence (DNA): TGCAGCAGATCGCATTTGGGGGAGACCCAGTACTTC.

Remarks on this clonotype: One junction end does not reproduce the germline sequence, and a read error may be involved. The V and J genes are TRBV6-6 and TRBJ2-3; weak D call: TRBD2 (5 bases). The CDR3 sequence is 14 residues long. Germline values: CDR1 MNHNY, CDR2 SVGAGI (reference sequence). CDR3 protein: CANSLSGSTDMQYF. The CDR3 coding sequence is TGTGCCAACAGTTTGAGCGGAAGCACAGATATGCAGTATTTT.

For this clonotype: This CDR3 is missing its conserved last phenylalanine or tryptophan, likely due to a read error. The chain recombines TRBV27 with TRBJ2-1; TRBD1 matches at 8 bases. Per the germline V gene, CDR1 is MNHEY and CDR2 is SMNVEV (reference sequence). The CDR3 covers 12 residues. The CDR3 here is CASQTGVNKQFL. The DNA of the CDR3 is TGTGCCAGCCAGACAGGGGTCAATAAGCAGTTCCTC.

With respect to this clonotype: Being one base from a much bigger clone, this may be a read error. The conserved final phenylalanine or tryptophan is absent from the CDR3, which likely points to a read error. Here the CDR3 reads CASSSGTGSYEQYS. CDR3 sequence (DNA): TGTGCCAGCAGTTCCGGGACAGGATCCTACGAGCAGTACTCC. This chain joins TRBV28 and TRBJ2-7; 8 nucleotides agree with TRBD1. Germline V CDR1 and CDR2: MDHEN, SYDVKM. The length of the CDR3 is 14 residues. V shed 4 bases and J 1 base; nucleotides not matched to a gene: 3.

This chain uses TRBV29-1 with TRBJ1-3, with D perhaps matching TRBD1 (5 bases). The germline V gene has CDR1 SQVTM and CDR2 ANQGSEA. The CDR3 loop spans 14 amino acids. This chain's CDR3 is CNIEAGMAGNTIYF. CDR3 coding DNA: TGCAACATTGAGGCAGGGATGGCCGGAAACACCATATATTTT.

Concerning this clonotype: The junction does not match germline at one end; this may be a read error. The J gene is TRBJ1-2, the V gene TRBV6-1, with 7 bases aligning to TRBD1. Germline assignment: CDR1 MNHNS and CDR2 SASEGT. The CDR3 has 13 amino acids. Written as DNA, the CDR3 is TGTGCCAGCAGAAATGGACAGGACGTTGACTACACGTTC. It codes for CASRNGQDVDYTF.

Concerning this clonotype itself: A junction boundary mismatches the germline segment, possibly from a read error. The chain is built from TRBV5-5 and TRBJ1-1; no reliable D call. This CDR3 is 14 amino acids long. Germline assignment: CDR1 SGHKS and CDR2 YYEKEE (reference sequence). The CDR3 coding sequence is TGCGCCAGCAGCTTAAGGATAGGGAACTCTGAAGCTTTCTTT. It is translated as CASSLRIGNSEAFF. Variable domain in full (rest from reference TRBV5-5 and TRBJ1-1): DAGVTQSPTHLIKTRGQQVTLRCSPISGHKSVSWYQQVLGQGPQFIFQYYEKEERGRGNFPDRFSARQFPNYSSELNVNALLLGDSALYLCASSLRIGNSEAFFGQGTRLTVV.

About this clonotype itself: Sequence at one end of the junction differs from germline and may be a read error. This chain joins TRBV4-1 and TRBJ2-7, with D tentatively TRBD1 or TRBD2 (5 bases each). This CDR3 has 15 amino acids. The V gene's germline CDR1 is MGHRA and CDR2 YSYEKL. Here the CDR3 DNA reads TGCGCCAGCAGCCAAGATTTCCCGGGACCTTACGGGCAGTACTTC. Translation gives CASSQDFPGPYGQYF.

V is TRBV7-2 and J is TRBJ2-3; TRBD2 aligns across 11 bases. The CDR3 runs 14 residues. Germline trimming cut 10 bases from V and 2 bases from J; bases unmatched to any gene: 5. Germline V gene sequence: CDR1 SGHTA, CDR2 FQGNSA. CDR3 sequence (DNA): TGTGCCATCTCTAGCGGGGGGAACACAGATACGCAGTATTTT. It encodes CAISSGGNTDTQYF.

For this clonotype: This likely comes from a read error, as the CDR3 has no conserved phenylalanine or tryptophan at its end. It is unclear where the CDR3 begins or ends on the DNA, so no DNA is shown, and the CDR3 is as TCRdb lists it. The chain is built from TRBV29-1 and TRBJ1-1; TRBD1, the table's D call, was not compared with the DNA. From its first to its last residue, the CDR3 has 14 amino acids. Germline V gives CDR1 SQVTM, CDR2 ANQGSEA. The CDR3 spells CSAASQGARTEASY.

Points on this clonotype: No conserved phenylalanine or tryptophan ends this CDR3, so it is likely a read error. The gene calls are TRBV4-3 and TRBJ1-2; D gene uncertain. V shed 2 bases and J shed 6 bases, with 10 bases lying between them. Germline CDR1 LGHNA, CDR2 YSLEER. CDR3 length: 13 amino acids. The CDR3 coding sequence is TGCGCCAGCAGCCAATCTCGAGTCCATGGCTACACCTTA. Translating gives CASSQSRVHGYTL.

Details on this clonotype: Germline is not matched at one junction end, which may reflect a read error. This sequence joins TRBV4-1 and TRBJ2-7; 7 nucleotides line up with TRBD1. Germline CDR1 reads MGHRA; CDR2 reads YSYEKL. The CDR3 contains 14 residues. CDR3 bases: TGCGCCAGCAGTCAGGCTGGGACAGTTCACGAGCGGTACTTC. It specifies CASSQAGTVHERYF.

Notes on this clonotype: One end of the junction is discordant with germline, which a read error may explain. The chain recombines TRBV4-3 with TRBJ2-6, with 7 bases identical to TRBD1. The CDR3 contains 15 residues. The germline V gene encodes CDR1 LGHNA and CDR2 YSLEER. The CDR3 DNA sequence: TGCACCAGCAGCCAAGGGACAGCTGGGGCCAACATCCTGACTTTC. This translates into CTSSQGTAGANILTF.

Comment on this clonotype: One end of the junction varies from germline; a read error may be responsible. The rearrangement joins TRBV6-1 to TRBJ2-6; D is perhaps TRBD1 or TRBD2 (5 bases each). The CDR3 sequence is 15 residues long. Per germline, CDR1 MNHNS and CDR2 SASEGT. In nucleotides, the CDR3 is TGTGCCAACTACCGGGGAAACTCTGGGACCAACGTCCTGACTTTT. It codes for CANYRGNSGTNVLTF.

Remarks on this clonotype: Since no conserved phenylalanine or tryptophan closes the CDR3, a read error is the likely cause. The chain recombines TRBV6-2 or TRBV6-3 with TRBJ1-1, with D tentatively TRBD1 (6 bases). The CDR3 is 14 residues long. Germline V gives CDR1 MNHEY, CDR2 SVGEGT. Trimming stripped 2 bases from V and 4 bases from J, with 11 bases between. CDR3 coding DNA: TGTGCCAGCAGTTACCCTACAGGGAGCACTGAAGCTTTCCTT. It specifies CASSYPTGSTEAFL.

In its sample, this clonotype was seen once. One end of the junction is discordant with germline, which a read error may explain. This chain uses TRBV11-2 with TRBJ2-1, with 12 bases fitting TRBD1. Germline V gene lookup returns CDR1 SGHAT and CDR2 FQNNGV. The CDR3 is made up of 15 amino acids. The CDR3 loop reads CASSRSGTGGNEQLF. CDR3 bases: TGTGCCAGCAGTCGATCCGGGACAGGGGGCAATGAGCAGCTCTTC.

As concerns this clonotype: One end of the junction varies from germline; a read error may be responsible. V and J are TRBV4-3 and TRBJ2-3; TRBD2 agrees at 8 bases. Germline V lookup: CDR1 LGHNA, CDR2 YSLEER. CDR3 size: 15 residues. CDR3 protein: CASRQGTSGADMQYF. DNA of the CDR3: TGCGCCAGCAGGCAAGGGACTAGTGGGGCAGATATGCAGTATTTT.

The rearrangement links TRBV30 to TRBJ2-1; possibly TRBD2 for D (5 bases). Trimming stripped 6 bases from V and 6 bases from J, with 24 bases between. The CDR3 has 16 amino acids. Germline lookup yields CDR1 GTSNPN and CDR2 SVGIG (reference sequence). The CDR3: CACPHTQAEGFNEQFF. The CDR3 region has the DNA TGTGCCTGCCCCCATACCCAAGCGGAAGGGTTCAATGAGCAGTTCTTC.

This clonotype was recorded a few times. The chain links TRBV7-3 to TRBJ2-3, with TRBD2 matching over 7 bases. CDR1 and CDR2 from the germline V gene are SGHTA and FQGTGA. This CDR3 comprises 16 residues. V dropped 5 bases and J dropped 1; count of bases not matched to a gene: 9. The CDR3: CASSLLAGVGTDTQYF. The DNA for the CDR3 is TGTGCCAGCAGCCTCCTGGCGGGGGTTGGCACAGATACGCAGTATTTT.